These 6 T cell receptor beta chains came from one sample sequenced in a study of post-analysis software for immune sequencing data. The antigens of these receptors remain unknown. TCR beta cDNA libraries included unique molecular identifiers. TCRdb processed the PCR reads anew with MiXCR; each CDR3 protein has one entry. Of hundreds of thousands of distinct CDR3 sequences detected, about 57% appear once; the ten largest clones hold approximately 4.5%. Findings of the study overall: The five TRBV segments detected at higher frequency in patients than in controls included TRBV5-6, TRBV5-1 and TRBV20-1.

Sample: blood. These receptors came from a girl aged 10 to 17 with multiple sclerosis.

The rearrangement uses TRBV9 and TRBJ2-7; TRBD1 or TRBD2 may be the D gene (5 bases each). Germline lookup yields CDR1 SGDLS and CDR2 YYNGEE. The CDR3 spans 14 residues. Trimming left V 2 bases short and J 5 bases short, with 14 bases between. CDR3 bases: TGTGCCAGCAGCGTGGACCACCGAGGGGACGAGCAGTACTTC. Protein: CASSVDHRGDEQYF. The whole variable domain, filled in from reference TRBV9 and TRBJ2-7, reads DSGVTQTPKHLITATGQRVTLRCSPRSGDLSVYWYQQSLDQGLQFLIQYYNGEERAKGNILERFSAQQFPDLHSELNLSSLELGDSALYFCASSVDHRGDEQYFGPGTRLTVT.

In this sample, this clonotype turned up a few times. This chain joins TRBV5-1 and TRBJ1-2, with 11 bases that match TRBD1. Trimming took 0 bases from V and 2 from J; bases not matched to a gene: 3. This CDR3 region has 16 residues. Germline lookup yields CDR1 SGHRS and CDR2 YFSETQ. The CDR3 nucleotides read TGCGCCAGCAGCTTGGGGACAGGGGGCCCCAACTATGGCTACACCTTC. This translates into CASSLGTGGPNYGYTF. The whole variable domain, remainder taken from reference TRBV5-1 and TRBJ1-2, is KAGVTQTPRYLIKTRGQQVTLSCSPISGHRSVSWYQQTPGQGLQFLFEYFSETQRNKGNFPGRFSGRQFSNSRSEMNVSTLELGDSALYLCASSLGTGGPNYGYTFGSGTRLTVV.

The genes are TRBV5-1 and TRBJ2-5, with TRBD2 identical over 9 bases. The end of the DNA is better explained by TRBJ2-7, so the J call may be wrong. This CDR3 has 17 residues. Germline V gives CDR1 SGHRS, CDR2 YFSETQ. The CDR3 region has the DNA TGCGCCAGCAGCTCCCTGGAAGCGGCGGGAGGGCCACACGAGCAGTACTTC. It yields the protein CASSSLEAAGGPHEQYF.

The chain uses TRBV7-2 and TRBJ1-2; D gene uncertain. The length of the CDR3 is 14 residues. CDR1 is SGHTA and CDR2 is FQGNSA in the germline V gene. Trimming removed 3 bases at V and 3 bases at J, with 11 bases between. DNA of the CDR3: TGTGCCAGCAGCTTCCAGATCGCGGACTATGGCTACACCTTC. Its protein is CASSFQIADYGYTF.

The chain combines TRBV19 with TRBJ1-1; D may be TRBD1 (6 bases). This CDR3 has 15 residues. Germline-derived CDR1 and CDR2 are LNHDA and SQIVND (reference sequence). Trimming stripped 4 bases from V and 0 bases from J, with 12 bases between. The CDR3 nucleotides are TGTGCCAGTAGTAGGAACAGGGTCATGAACACTGAAGCTTTCTTT. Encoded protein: CASSRNRVMNTEAFF.

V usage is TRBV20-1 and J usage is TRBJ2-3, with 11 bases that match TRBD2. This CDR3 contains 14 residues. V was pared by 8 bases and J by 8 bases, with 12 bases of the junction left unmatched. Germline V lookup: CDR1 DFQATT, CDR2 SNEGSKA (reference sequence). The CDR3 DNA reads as TGCAGTTCCCCGACCGGGACTAGCGGAATTACGCAGTATTTT. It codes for CSSPTGTSGITQYF.